This T cell receptor (beta chain) was found in a study of T cell responses to AZD1222 COVID-19 vaccine. General observations from the study: Nearly half of spike-specific TCRs reportedly target variant regions that are unmutated in the B.1.351 and B.1.1.7 variants.

Germline CDR1 SNHLY, CDR2 FYNNEI. Trimming took off 6 bases at V and 0 bases at J, with 12 bases between the two ends. This CDR3 has 15 residues. The protocol was immunoSEQ multiplex PCR, while the TCRdb copy is restricted to in-frame clones and leaves out a portion. In the table there are about 130,000 clones, over 90% of which are singletons. The count of this clone is one. Its antigen remains unidentified. The sequence was collected from an adult in good health. The chain joins TRBV2 to TRBJ1-5; no clear D. The input for sequencing was peripheral blood, taken on day 0 of AZD1222 vaccination. The CDR3 region is CASSVQRGSNQPQHF. The CDR3 DNA reads TGTGCCAGCAGCGTACAGCGCGGTAGCAATCAGCCCCAGCATTTT. The complete variable domain, with remaining parts taken from reference TRBV2 and TRBJ1-5, reads EPEVTQTPSHQVTQMGQEVILRCVPISNHLYFYWYRQILGQKVEFLVSFYNNEISEKSEIFDDQFSVERPDGSNFTLKIRSTKLEDSAMYFCASSVQRGSNQPQHFGDGTRLSIL.